The rows below give T cell receptor beta chains drawn from one sample of a study of CD8 T cells in ankylosing spondylitis. TCRdb re-called the 5' RACE reads through MiXCR, storing one row per CDR3 protein. The sample shows 400,000 or so distinct CDR3 sequences, roughly 25% of them seen only once. Sequencing input: blood, either unsorted or a sorted T cell fraction (not recorded which). Receptors were obtained from a male donor with ankylosing spondylitis. Both conserved end residues are part of each CDR3. Each record gives: D gene, clone size, J gene, V gene, CDR3 DNA, CDR3 protein. The D gene is left open where the match is weak. The size entry is marked missing in some rows and otherwise reads once, few, many or a size class.

TRBD1,many,TRBJ1-2,TRBV20-1,TGCAGTGCCACGGCAGCGGACAGGGGGCTCGGTGGCTACACCTTC,CSATAADRGLGGYTF
NA,few,TRBJ2-7,TRBV4-1,TGCGCCAGCAGCCAAGACTGGCGGGACGGCGAGCAGTACTTC,CASSQDWRDGEQYF
TRBD1,few,TRBJ1-1,TRBV11-2,TGTGCCAGCAGCAAAACTGGGGGGACAGGGATCATGAACACTGAAGCTTTCTTT,CASSKTGGTGIMNTEAFF
NA,NA,TRBJ2-2,TRBV14,TGTGCCAGCAGCCCGAGGCTAGTCTTCGGGGAGCTGTTTTTT,CASSPRLVFGELFF
TRBD1,few,TRBJ1-1,TRBV5-1,TGCGCCAGCAGCGGTGGGACAGCAAACACTGAAGCTTTCTTT,CASSGGTANTEAFF
NA,few,TRBJ2-1,TRBV12-3/TRBV12-4,TGTGCCAGCAGTTTAAATCAGCCTGTCAGGCTGTTCTTC,CASSLNQPVRLFF
NA,NA,TRBJ1-5,TRBV7-2,TGTGCCAGCAGCCCCGGCCCGGATAGCAATCAGCCCCAGCATTTT,CASSPGPDSNQPQHF
NA,NA,TRBJ2-4,TRBV28,TGTGCCAGCAGCCCCAGAGTTAGTATTCCCCCGATAAAGGCCAAAAACATTCAGTACTTC,CASSPRVSIPPIKAKNIQYF
NA,NA,TRBJ1-1,TRBV5-1,TGCGCCAGCAGCCCTAGCGTGGGGACCGACACTGAAGCTTTCTTT,CASSPSVGTDTEAFF
NA,few,TRBJ2-7,TRBV7-9,TGTGCCAGCAGCTTAGTTGGCGGATCCTACTCCTACGAGCAGTACTTC,CASSLVGGSYSYEQYF
NA,NA,TRBJ2-5,TRBV28,TGTGCCAGCAGTCCCCATGCAGGGAGAGAGGAGACCCAGTACTTC,CASSPHAGREETQYF
NA,few,TRBJ1-5,TRBV27,TGTGCCAGCGGACCCCTTGGGGGATGGGTTCGCCCCCAGCATTTT,CASGPLGGWVRPQHF
NA,NA,TRBJ2-3,TRBV5-1,TGCGCCAGCAAACAATATAGCACAGATACGCAGTATTTT,CASKQYSTDTQYF
TRBD2,few,TRBJ2-3,TRBV7-9,TGTGCCAGCAGCTTAAGGCGGGAGGGCCGCACAGATACGCAGTATTTT,CASSLRREGRTDTQYF
TRBD2,NA,TRBJ2-1,TRBV7-9,TGTGCCAGCACCCCGGGGGGTTCCTACAATGAGCAGTTCTTC,CASTPGGSYNEQFF
TRBD1,NA,TRBJ2-7,TRBV20-1,TGCAGTGCTTCCATTAGGGACAGGGGGTCATACGAGCAGTACTTC,CSASIRDRGSYEQYF
TRBD1,few,TRBJ1-5,TRBV12-3/TRBV12-4,TGTGCCAGCAGCACCGGGACAGGGGCGGGTCAGCCCCAGCATTTT,CASSTGTGAGQPQHF
NA,few,TRBJ2-1,TRBV2,TGTGCCACCAACTATGACTCCTACAATGAGCAGTTCTTC,CATNYDSYNEQFF
NA,few,TRBJ1-4,TRBV12-3/TRBV12-4,TGTGCCAGCAGAACTTCGCGGGTCGGGAATGAAAAACTGTTTTTT,CASRTSRVGNEKLFF
NA,few,TRBJ2-3,TRBV9,TGTGCCAGCAGCGTAGCCACCCCTCCGGATACGCAGTATTTT,CASSVATPPDTQYF
TRBD1,few,TRBJ1-1,TRBV27,TGTGCCAGCAGTAAGGCCAGGGGGAGTACTGAAGCTTTCTTT,CASSKARGSTEAFF
NA,few,TRBJ1-2,TRBV5-6,TGTGCCAGCAGCTTCATTAACTATGGCTACACCTTC,CASSFINYGYTF
NA,NA,TRBJ1-2,TRBV12-3/TRBV12-4,TGTGCCAGCAGTAGGGGGAAAGACTATGGCTACACCTTC,CASSRGKDYGYTF
TRBD1,NA,TRBJ2-3,TRBV7-2,TGTGCCAGCAGGCCGGGACAGTGGACAGATACGCAGTATTTT,CASRPGQWTDTQYF
NA,once,TRBJ2-5,TRBV20-1,TGCAGTGCTCTTACCCTGGGACTGGAAAAGGAGACCCAGTACTTC,CSALTLGLEKETQYF
TRBD2,NA,TRBJ2-7,TRBV4-2,TGTGCCAGCAGCCCTTTCCCGGGCACTAGCGGGGTCGGCGAGCAGTACTTC,CASSPFPGTSGVGEQYF
NA,NA,TRBJ1-1,TRBV27,TGTGCCAGCAGTACGATACTGGCAGGGACAGCTTTCTTT,CASSTILAGTAFF
NA,NA,TRBJ2-2,TRBV6-5,TGTGCCAGCAGTTCACCCCTCGAGGGGGAGCTGTTTTTT,CASSSPLEGELFF
TRBD1,NA,TRBJ2-3,TRBV29-1,TGCAGCGTTGACAGGACAGGGGTGGCAGATACGCAGTATTTT,CSVDRTGVADTQYF
NA,NA,TRBJ2-1,TRBV3-1,TGTGCCAGCAGCCGGGGGAGCTTAAAAGATGAGCAGTTCTTC,CASSRGSLKDEQFF
TRBD1,few,TRBJ1-5,TRBV20-1,TGCAGTGCTAGAGATAACACAGGGGGCAATCAGCCCCAGCATTTT,CSARDNTGGNQPQHF
TRBD1,NA,TRBJ2-5,TRBV7-7,TGTGCCAGCAGCATCCAGACAGGGATCCAAGAGACCCAGTACTTC,CASSIQTGIQETQYF
NA,few,TRBJ2-2,TRBV20-1,TGCAGTGCTCCTCCGGTACGACGCGGGGAGCTGTTTTTT,CSAPPVRRGELFF
TRBD2,NA,TRBJ2-2,TRBV12-3/TRBV12-4,TGTGCCAACGGGAACCGGGGAGGGGAGAATTCCGGGGAGCTGTTTTTT,CANGNRGGENSGELFF
NA,NA,TRBJ1-5,TRBV20-1,TGCAGTGCTAGTGACAGCGGCAATCAGCCCCAGCATTTT,CSASDSGNQPQHF
TRBD1,many,TRBJ1-5,TRBV5-5,TGTGCCAGCAGCGCCGAAGCAGGGGGCCTTCAGCCCCAGCATTTT,CASSAEAGGLQPQHF
NA,few,TRBJ1-2,TRBV12-3/TRBV12-4,TGTGCCAGCAGTTCCGGTCGGTCCTATGGCTACACCTTC,CASSSGRSYGYTF
NA,few,TRBJ2-3,TRBV4-1,TGCGCCAGCAGACCCGCGTGGGGAGATACGCAGTATTTT,CASRPAWGDTQYF
NA,NA,TRBJ1-1,TRBV4-2,TGTGCCAGCAGCTCCCCTGCAGGGGTTGGAACTGAAGCTTTCTTT,CASSSPAGVGTEAFF
TRBD1,NA,TRBJ1-2,TRBV4-2,TGTGCCAGCAGCCAAGAGAGGACAGGGGGGTATGGCTACACCTTC,CASSQERTGGYGYTF
NA,few,TRBJ1-2,TRBV10-1,TGCGCCAGCAGTGAGTCGACGGACGAAAATACTTATGGCTACACCTTC,CASSESTDENTYGYTF
TRBD2,NA,TRBJ2-1,TRBV7-2,TGTGCCAGCAGCTCCCGGACTAGCGGGATCTACAATGAGCAGTTCTTC,CASSSRTSGIYNEQFF
NA,NA,TRBJ1-3,TRBV7-2,TGTGCCAGCAGCCCCAATTACAAGGGAACCATATATTTT,CASSPNYKGTIYF
TRBD2,NA,TRBJ2-3,TRBV7-9,TGTGCCAGCAGCCCCGGGACTAGTCTTTCCACAGATACGCAGTATTTT,CASSPGTSLSTDTQYF
NA,NA,TRBJ1-1,TRBV5-4,TGTGCCAGCAGCTTGGCTCAGACGAACGCTGAAGCTTTCTTT,CASSLAQTNAEAFF
TRBD2,once,TRBJ2-7,TRBV14,TGTGCCAGCAGCTCTAGCGGGAGATTTTACTACGAGCAGTACTTC,CASSSSGRFYYEQYF
NA,few,TRBJ2-7,TRBV24-1,TGTGCCACCAGTGATTCGAGGTATGTCTCCTACGAGCAGTACTTC,CATSDSRYVSYEQYF
TRBD1,NA,TRBJ2-2,TRBV10-1,TGCGCCAGCAGTGAAGGGGACAGAATCACCGGGGAGCTGTTTTTT,CASSEGDRITGELFF
TRBD2,NA,TRBJ2-1,TRBV5-1,TGCGCCAGCAGCGATGGGACTAACAATGAGCAGTTCTTC,CASSDGTNNEQFF
TRBD1,few,TRBJ1-1,TRBV25-1,TGTGCCAGCAGTGAATATGGGGGACAGGGGGGGAGCACTGAAGCTTTCTTT,CASSEYGGQGGSTEAFF
TRBD1,few,TRBJ1-1,TRBV5-1,TGCGCCAGCAGCGCCAGGGGGCAGGGGTGGAACACTGAAGCTTTCTTT,CASSARGQGWNTEAFF
NA,few,TRBJ2-2,TRBV25-1,TGTGCCAGCAGTGAAAAAGCGAAGACCGGGGAGCTGTTTTTT,CASSEKAKTGELFF
TRBD2,NA,TRBJ2-3,TRBV12-3/TRBV12-4,TGTGCCAGCTCCCCCAGCGGGAGATTTGATACGCAGTATTTT,CASSPSGRFDTQYF
NA,few,TRBJ2-2,TRBV5-1,TGCGCCAGCAGCTTGGACGGGAGTAGCACCGGGGAGCTGTTTTTT,CASSLDGSSTGELFF
TRBD2,NA,TRBJ2-3,TRBV11-2,TGTGCCAGCAGCTTAGAGTGGACTAGCGGGACCGCGCAGTATTTT,CASSLEWTSGTAQYF
NA,few,TRBJ2-1,TRBV11-2,TGTGCCAGCAGCCTAAGGGATCTGGGGCAGTTCTTC,CASSLRDLGQFF
NA,NA,TRBJ2-1,TRBV15,TGTGCCACCAGCAGAGATTATATCGGGGATGTCTCCTACAATGAGCAGTTCTTC,CATSRDYIGDVSYNEQFF